This is a list of T cell receptor beta chains from one sample in a study of human T cells and chemical hapten exposure. MiXCR, applied by TCRdb to the RACE reads, yields one record per CDR3 protein. The sample carries about 340,000 distinct CDR3 sequences, around 7% recorded once. The sequences come from whole blood, collected in connection with sensitization to the hapten diphenylcyclopropenone (DPC). The receptor set was obtained from a woman between 18 and 29 years old with alopecia areata. Some clones in this sample may be carry-over from other donors' samples. Both conserved end residues are part of each CDR3. A D gene is named only where the DNA matches it firmly. Some rows have no size entry. The others give once, few or many, or a class for an expanded clone.

clone size: few; V gene: TRBV6-2/TRBV6-3; D gene: TRBD1; CDR3 length: 14; J gene: TRBJ2-5; CDR3 protein: CASRETQGTKTQYF; CDR3 DNA: TGTGCCAGCAGAGAAACACAGGGGACGAAGACCCAGTACTTC
clone size: few; V gene: TRBV13; D gene: .; CDR3 length: 14; J gene: TRBJ1-1; CDR3 protein: CASSLEVRVTEAFF; CDR3 DNA: TGTGCCAGCAGCCTCGAAGTACGGGTCACTGAAGCTTTCTTT
clone size: .; V gene: TRBV6-5; D gene: .; CDR3 length: 13; J gene: TRBJ1-5; CDR3 protein: CASSYRGYQPQHF; CDR3 DNA: TGTGCCAGCAGTTACCGCGGCTATCAGCCCCAGCATTTT
clone size: many; V gene: TRBV7-9; D gene: TRBD1; CDR3 length: 20; J gene: TRBJ1-1; CDR3 protein: CASSSEPGQGMWRMDTEAFF; CDR3 DNA: TGTGCCAGCAGCTCCGAACCGGGACAGGGGATGTGGCGTATGGACACTGAAGCTTTCTTT
clone size: many; V gene: TRBV29-1; D gene: .; CDR3 length: 14; J gene: TRBJ1-2; CDR3 protein: CSVEDREVNYGYTF; CDR3 DNA: TGCAGCGTTGAAGATCGGGAGGTGAACTATGGCTACACCTTC
clone size: many; V gene: TRBV5-4; D gene: .; CDR3 length: 16; J gene: TRBJ2-3; CDR3 protein: CASSLMILGQTDTQYF; CDR3 DNA: TGTGCCAGCAGTCTGATGATTTTAGGACAGACAGATACGCAGTATTTT
clone size: few; V gene: TRBV20-1; D gene: .; CDR3 length: 15; J gene: TRBJ1-6; CDR3 protein: CSARDKEGDSSPLHF; CDR3 DNA: TGCAGTGCTAGAGATAAGGAGGGGGATAGCTCACCCCTCCACTTT
clone size: .; V gene: TRBV12-3/TRBV12-4; D gene: .; CDR3 length: 15; J gene: TRBJ1-2; CDR3 protein: CASSFGTAGPPVLTF; CDR3 DNA: TGTGCCAGCAGTTTCGGAACCGCAGGGCCCCCGGTGCTCACCTTC
clone size: few; V gene: TRBV20-1; D gene: TRBD2; CDR3 length: 16; J gene: TRBJ2-1; CDR3 protein: CSALWWASGDGNEQFF; CDR3 DNA: TGCAGTGCGCTGTGGTGGGCTAGCGGGGACGGCAATGAGCAGTTCTTC
clone size: .; V gene: TRBV4-3; D gene: TRBD2; CDR3 length: 18; J gene: TRBJ2-2; CDR3 protein: CASSQESARAGGTGELFF; CDR3 DNA: TGCGCCAGCAGCCAAGAGTCCGCTAGGGCGGGGGGCACCGGGGAGCTGTTTTTT
clone size: .; V gene: TRBV7-2; D gene: TRBD2; CDR3 length: 17; J gene: TRBJ2-1; CDR3 protein: CASSLEPSGGLYNEQFF; CDR3 DNA: TGTGCCAGCAGCTTAGAGCCCAGCGGGGGACTCTACAATGAGCAGTTCTTC
clone size: .; V gene: TRBV7-2; D gene: TRBD2; CDR3 length: 15; J gene: TRBJ2-2; CDR3 protein: CASSSRLAGGGELFF; CDR3 DNA: TGTGCCAGCAGCTCCCGACTAGCGGGCGGCGGGGAGCTGTTTTTT
clone size: few; V gene: TRBV5-1; D gene: TRBD1; CDR3 length: 16; J gene: TRBJ2-2; CDR3 protein: CASSPPGTGDTGELFF; CDR3 DNA: TGCGCCAGCAGCCCCCCCGGGACAGGGGACACCGGGGAGCTGTTTTTT
clone size: few; V gene: TRBV18; D gene: TRBD1; CDR3 length: 18; J gene: TRBJ1-5; CDR3 protein: CASSPPVTGGGSNQPQHF; CDR3 DNA: TGTGCCAGCTCACCACCAGTGACAGGGGGCGGAAGCAATCAGCCCCAGCATTTT
clone size: .; V gene: TRBV20-1; D gene: .; CDR3 length: 14; J gene: TRBJ1-4; CDR3 protein: CSARDKAGDEKLFF; CDR3 DNA: TGCAGTGCTAGAGATAAGGCAGGAGATGAAAAACTGTTTTTT
clone size: .; V gene: TRBV9; D gene: .; CDR3 length: 16; J gene: TRBJ1-1; CDR3 protein: CASSAQNSLMNTEAFF; CDR3 DNA: TGTGCCAGCAGCGCCCAAAATTCCCTCATGAACACTGAAGCTTTCTTT
clone size: few; V gene: TRBV3-1; D gene: .; CDR3 length: 13; J gene: TRBJ2-1; CDR3 protein: CASSQGSENEQFF; CDR3 DNA: TGTGCCAGCAGCCAAGGGAGTGAGAATGAGCAGTTCTTC
clone size: .; V gene: TRBV20-1; D gene: TRBD1; CDR3 length: 14; J gene: TRBJ2-3; CDR3 protein: CSATGQGSTDTQYF; CDR3 DNA: TGCAGTGCCACCGGACAGGGGAGCACAGATACGCAGTATTTT
clone size: .; V gene: TRBV5-6; D gene: TRBD2; CDR3 length: 16; J gene: TRBJ2-3; CDR3 protein: CASSLVLAGLTDTQYF; CDR3 DNA: TGTGCCAGCAGCTTGGTGCTAGCGGGGCTAACAGATACGCAGTATTTT
clone size: .; V gene: TRBV20-1; D gene: TRBD1; CDR3 length: 13; J gene: TRBJ1-1; CDR3 protein: CSATPDRASEAFF; CDR3 DNA: TGCAGTGCTACCCCGGACAGGGCTTCTGAAGCTTTCTTT
clone size: .; V gene: TRBV3-1; D gene: .; CDR3 length: 14; J gene: TRBJ2-5; CDR3 protein: CASSRPLGGETQYF; CDR3 DNA: TGTGCCAGCAGCCGCCCCCTGGGAGGCGAGACCCAGTACTTC
clone size: few; V gene: TRBV5-1; D gene: .; CDR3 length: 18; J gene: TRBJ2-5; CDR3 protein: CASSGRYTGSAGQETQYF; CDR3 DNA: TGCGCCAGCAGTGGGCGCTATACAGGCTCGGCGGGGCAAGAGACCCAGTACTTC
clone size: .; V gene: TRBV10-3; D gene: TRBD2; CDR3 length: 16; J gene: TRBJ2-2; CDR3 protein: CAISPTSGFNTGELFF; CDR3 DNA: TGTGCCATCAGCCCGACTAGCGGGTTTAACACCGGGGAGCTGTTTTTT
clone size: few; V gene: TRBV7-9; D gene: .; CDR3 length: 14; J gene: TRBJ2-5; CDR3 protein: CASSPDKRTKTQYF; CDR3 DNA: TGTGCCAGCAGCCCCGATAAGCGGACGAAGACCCAGTACTTC
clone size: .; V gene: TRBV4-3; D gene: .; CDR3 length: 16; J gene: TRBJ1-4; CDR3 protein: CASSPHTGTTNEKLFF; CDR3 DNA: TGCGCCAGCAGCCCCCATACGGGCACAACTAATGAAAAACTGTTTTTT
clone size: .; V gene: TRBV12-3/TRBV12-4; D gene: .; CDR3 length: 14; J gene: TRBJ2-5; CDR3 protein: CASSPNRRQETQYF; CDR3 DNA: TGTGCCAGCAGTCCGAACCGGCGTCAAGAGACCCAGTACTTC
clone size: many; V gene: TRBV10-3; D gene: .; CDR3 length: 15; J gene: TRBJ1-1; CDR3 protein: CAISETEQGGPEAFF; CDR3 DNA: TGTGCCATCAGTGAGACTGAGCAGGGAGGCCCTGAAGCTTTCTTT
clone size: few; V gene: TRBV2; D gene: TRBD1; CDR3 length: 14; J gene: TRBJ2-2; CDR3 protein: CASRGWTGAGELFF; CDR3 DNA: TGTGCCAGCAGGGGATGGACAGGGGCCGGGGAGCTGTTTTTT
clone size: .; V gene: TRBV5-1; D gene: .; CDR3 length: 15; J gene: TRBJ1-6; CDR3 protein: CASSLDRMYNSPLHF; CDR3 DNA: TGCGCCAGCAGCTTGGACAGGATGTATAATTCACCCCTCCACTTT
clone size: few; V gene: TRBV4-1; D gene: .; CDR3 length: 16; J gene: TRBJ2-2; CDR3 protein: CASSQVAGTSTGELFF; CDR3 DNA: TGCGCCAGCAGCCAAGTTGCAGGGACGTCCACCGGGGAGCTGTTTTTT
clone size: many; V gene: TRBV7-2; D gene: .; CDR3 length: 17; J gene: TRBJ1-5; CDR3 protein: CASSLNPLTGSNQPQHF; CDR3 DNA: TGTGCCAGCAGCTTAAATCCCCTAACAGGGAGCAATCAGCCCCAGCATTTT
clone size: .; V gene: TRBV10-3; D gene: .; CDR3 length: 18; J gene: TRBJ1-5; CDR3 protein: CAISDQVGRTASNQPQHF; CDR3 DNA: TGTGCCATCAGTGATCAGGTGGGACGGACGGCGAGCAATCAGCCCCAGCATTTT
clone size: many; V gene: TRBV7-7; D gene: .; CDR3 length: 18; J gene: TRBJ2-4; CDR3 protein: CASSLRLEEMLAKNIQYF; CDR3 DNA: TGTGCTAGCAGCTTACGTCTTGAGGAAATGCTAGCCAAAAACATTCAGTACTTC
clone size: many; V gene: TRBV7-2; D gene: .; CDR3 length: 16; J gene: TRBJ2-3; CDR3 protein: CASSLDGAGFTDTQYF; CDR3 DNA: TGTGCCAGCAGCTTAGATGGTGCGGGATTCACAGATACGCAGTATTTT
clone size: many; V gene: TRBV13; D gene: .; CDR3 length: 16; J gene: TRBJ1-1; CDR3 protein: CASSLRAPALNTEAFF; CDR3 DNA: TGTGCCAGCAGTTTAAGGGCGCCGGCTCTGAACACTGAAGCTTTCTTT
clone size: .; V gene: TRBV6-5; D gene: .; CDR3 length: 17; J gene: TRBJ1-2; CDR3 protein: CASTHTAGRLSKDGYTF; CDR3 DNA: TGTGCCAGCACCCATACCGCAGGACGGTTATCAAAGGATGGCTACACCTTC
clone size: few; V gene: TRBV20-1; D gene: .; CDR3 length: 15; J gene: TRBJ2-4; CDR3 protein: CSARGLRDEKNIQYF; CDR3 DNA: TGCAGTGCTAGAGGCCTCCGGGACGAAAAAAACATTCAGTACTTC
clone size: .; V gene: TRBV20-1; D gene: .; CDR3 length: 17; J gene: TRBJ2-1; CDR3 protein: CSARVIEDRDSYNEQFF; CDR3 DNA: TGCAGTGCTAGAGTTATAGAGGACAGAGACTCCTACAATGAGCAGTTCTTC
clone size: many; V gene: TRBV7-8; D gene: .; CDR3 length: 14; J gene: TRBJ1-1; CDR3 protein: CASSPFGVGTEAFF; CDR3 DNA: TGTGCCAGCAGCCCGTTTGGGGTTGGCACTGAAGCTTTCTTT
clone size: few; V gene: TRBV6-5; D gene: .; CDR3 length: 13; J gene: TRBJ1-1; CDR3 protein: CASRDLLDTEAFF; CDR3 DNA: TGTGCCAGCAGGGACCTCTTGGACACTGAAGCTTTCTTT
clone size: few; V gene: TRBV7-3; D gene: .; CDR3 length: 13; J gene: TRBJ1-1; CDR3 protein: CASRRDVDTEAFF; CDR3 DNA: TGTGCCAGCAGGAGGGACGTGGACACTGAAGCTTTCTTT
clone size: few; V gene: TRBV20-1; D gene: TRBD1; CDR3 length: 16; J gene: TRBJ2-4; CDR3 protein: CSARDQETGDRSIQYF; CDR3 DNA: TGCAGTGCTAGAGATCAGGAGACAGGGGATAGAAGCATTCAGTACTTC
clone size: .; V gene: TRBV6-5; D gene: TRBD1; CDR3 length: 17; J gene: TRBJ1-1; CDR3 protein: CASSAAVQGIMNTEAFF; CDR3 DNA: TGTGCCAGCAGTGCTGCGGTACAGGGGATTATGAACACTGAAGCTTTCTTT
clone size: few; V gene: TRBV12-3/TRBV12-4; D gene: TRBD1; CDR3 length: 15; J gene: TRBJ1-1; CDR3 protein: CASSLLTGARTEAFF; CDR3 DNA: TGTGCCAGCAGTCTGCTAACAGGGGCGCGGACTGAAGCTTTCTTT
clone size: many; V gene: TRBV12-3/TRBV12-4; D gene: .; CDR3 length: 14; J gene: TRBJ2-3; CDR3 protein: CASSFAGSTDTQYF; CDR3 DNA: TGTGCCAGCAGTTTTGCCGGCAGCACAGATACGCAGTATTTT
clone size: .; V gene: TRBV5-1; D gene: .; CDR3 length: 17; J gene: TRBJ1-4; CDR3 protein: CASSLDIPAQGAEKLFF; CDR3 DNA: TGCGCCAGCAGCTTAGATATACCGGCACAGGGAGCTGAAAAACTGTTTTTT
clone size: .; V gene: TRBV28; D gene: TRBD2; CDR3 length: 14; J gene: TRBJ2-7; CDR3 protein: CASFEGGGAYEQYF; CDR3 DNA: TGTGCCAGCTTCGAGGGCGGGGGGGCCTACGAGCAGTACTTC
clone size: few; V gene: TRBV20-1; D gene: TRBD1; CDR3 length: 14; J gene: TRBJ1-5; CDR3 protein: CSARVRGRPQPQHF; CDR3 DNA: TGCAGTGCTAGAGTTAGGGGGCGACCCCAGCCCCAGCATTTT
clone size: few; V gene: TRBV12-3/TRBV12-4; D gene: .; CDR3 length: 12; J gene: TRBJ2-7; CDR3 protein: CASSLMGGEQYF; CDR3 DNA: TGTGCCAGCAGTTTAATGGGAGGAGAGCAGTACTTC
clone size: few; V gene: TRBV19; D gene: .; CDR3 length: 13; J gene: TRBJ1-5; CDR3 protein: CASSKSGNQPQHF; CDR3 DNA: TGTGCCAGTAGTAAGAGTGGCAATCAGCCCCAGCATTTT
clone size: .; V gene: TRBV28; D gene: .; CDR3 length: 14; J gene: TRBJ2-2; CDR3 protein: CASSSSGNTGELFF; CDR3 DNA: TGTGCCAGCAGCTCCAGCGGGAACACCGGGGAGCTGTTTTTT
clone size: .; V gene: TRBV18; D gene: .; CDR3 length: 18; J gene: TRBJ1-3; CDR3 protein: CASSPSGRPADLGNTIYF; CDR3 DNA: TGTGCCAGCTCACCTTCCGGCCGTCCGGCGGACTTGGGAAACACCATATATTTT
clone size: few; V gene: TRBV28; D gene: TRBD2; CDR3 length: 19; J gene: TRBJ2-3; CDR3 protein: CASSLLLAGGQGSTDTQYF; CDR3 DNA: TGTGCCAGCAGTTTACTCCTAGCGGGGGGCCAGGGATCCACAGATACGCAGTATTTT
clone size: few; V gene: TRBV29-1; D gene: .; CDR3 length: 15; J gene: TRBJ1-1; CDR3 protein: CSVEGLGALNTEAFF; CDR3 DNA: TGCAGCGTTGAAGGGTTGGGGGCCCTGAACACTGAAGCTTTCTTT
clone size: many; V gene: TRBV7-2; D gene: .; CDR3 length: 11; J gene: TRBJ1-2; CDR3 protein: CASSSTYGYTF; CDR3 DNA: TGTGCCAGCAGCTCTACGTATGGCTACACCTTC
clone size: few; V gene: TRBV4-3; D gene: .; CDR3 length: 16; J gene: TRBJ2-2; CDR3 protein: CASSPGVGGETGELFF; CDR3 DNA: TGCGCCAGCAGCCCGGGTGTGGGAGGCGAGACCGGGGAGCTGTTTTTT
clone size: .; V gene: TRBV12-3/TRBV12-4; D gene: .; CDR3 length: 13; J gene: TRBJ2-1; CDR3 protein: CASSPLGDNEQFF; CDR3 DNA: TGTGCCAGCAGTCCGCTTGGGGACAATGAGCAGTTCTTC
clone size: many; V gene: TRBV4-3; D gene: .; CDR3 length: 14; J gene: TRBJ2-6; CDR3 protein: CASSQVAGANVLTF; CDR3 DNA: TGCGCCAGCAGCCAAGTAGCGGGGGCCAACGTCCTGACTTTC